Sequencing of this T cell receptor beta chain was carried out in a study of T-cell reconstitution after alpha-beta-depleted transplantation in children. Germline values: CDR1 SGHRS, CDR2 YFSETQ. The CDR3 length is 16 residues. V lost 0 bases to trimming and J lost 0 bases, with 13 bases between them. The TCRbeta library was prepared with unique molecular identifiers. TCRdb reprocessed the PCR reads via MiXCR and lists one record per CDR3 protein. The sample records approximately 490,000 distinct CDR3 sequences, around 13% being singletons. Sequences were derived from PBMCs from the stem cell graft donor, sampled from the stem cell graft. This clonotype originated in a human donor who donated a stem cell graft to a child with combined immunodeficiency. This chain uses TRBV5-1 with TRBJ2-7; no definite D call. Here the CDR3 DNA reads TGCGCCAGCAGCTTGGAAGTGGGTCTCACCTCCTACGAGCAGTACTTC. Protein: CASSLEVGLTSYEQYF.